This T cell receptor beta chain was recovered during a study of blood T cells in healthy people across ages. Study information: In model experiments, template switching was able to capture about one barcoded beta molecule for every two T cells that were present. Study-wide findings and caveats: Estimated diversity that came from one million T cells was considered an underestimate. With age, beta diversity per million T cells declined roughly linearly, significantly by approximately 40.

This clonotype was seen many times. Its antigen is as yet unknown. Using a J-beta primer mix together with a sample-barcoded 5' primer, a second PCR was run for roughly 7 to 12 cycles. MiXCR was run by TCRdb on the 5' RACE reads, yielding one entry per CDR3 protein. This table holds 1.5 million to 2 million distinct CDR3 sequences, about 30% found once. The germline V gene has CDR1 SGHRS and CDR2 YFSETQ. The V end was cut by 2 bases, the J end by 0 bases, with 9 bases between. The CDR3 sequence is 14 residues long. Sequencing used blood. J is TRBJ2-7 and V is TRBV5-1; D may be TRBD1 (6 bases). This clonotype originated in a woman in her twenties or thirties in good health. The CDR3 region has the DNA TGCGCCAGCAGCTTAACAGGGACCTCCTACGAGCAGTACTTC. This translates into CASSLTGTSYEQYF.